Shown below are 25 T cell receptor beta chains from a single sample sequenced in a study of cytomegalovirus exposure and HLA in healthy donors. With 60 Vbeta and 13 Jbeta primers, the PCR was carried out. The table came from immunoSEQ multiplex PCR; TCRdb's copy has only in-frame clones and leaves some out. The data contain over 150,000 clones, about three quarters of them singletons. The specimen sequenced was PBMCs. The receptor set was obtained from a woman between 35 and 50 years old in good health and CMV-seropositive.

This chain links TRBV7-2 with TRBJ2-1, with 10 bases that match TRBD1. J lost 9 bases, V lost 1 base, and 6 bases had no gene match. CDR1 and CDR2 (germline): SGHTA, FQGNSA. The CDR3 extends over 15 amino acids. The CDR3 spells CASSLVGQGIGEQFF. CDR3 in DNA: TGTGCCAGCAGCTTAGTGGGACAGGGGATCGGTGAGCAGTTCTTC.

Here the CDR3 reads CSVELGQGYTGELFF. CDR3 in DNA: TGCAGCGTTGAGTTGGGGCAGGGATACACCGGGGAGCTGTTTTTT. This rearrangement joins TRBV29-1 to TRBJ2-2, with D possibly matching TRBD1 (5 bases). The CDR3 totals 15 residues. Germline CDR1 reads SQVTM; CDR2 reads ANQGSEA. V lost 3 bases and J 3 bases, leaving 14 bases between the germline ends.

The genes are TRBV11-2 and TRBJ2-2, with TRBD2 matching 7 bases. The CDR3 totals 14 residues. V trimming: 5 bases; J trimming: 4 bases; junction bases outside the gene matches: 4. Germline V gene lookup returns CDR1 SGHAT and CDR2 FQNNGV. In DNA, the CDR3 is TGTGCCAGCAGCACTACTAGCGCCACCGGGGAGCTGTTTTTT. It translates to CASSTTSATGELFF.

The CDR3 region has the DNA TGTGCCAGTAGTACGAGACAGGCCTCTAATGAAAAACTGTTTTTT. It yields the protein CASSTRQASNEKLFF. This chain uses TRBV19 with TRBJ1-4; D might be TRBD1 (6 bases). Trimming removed 4 bases at V and 3 bases at J, with 12 bases between. Looked up from germline, CDR1 is LNHDA and CDR2 is SQIVND (reference sequence). There are 15 residues in the CDR3.

This chain uses TRBV5-4 with TRBJ2-2; no firm D call. Trimming took off 0 bases at V and 0 bases at J, with 6 bases between the two ends. CDR1 and CDR2 from the germline V gene are SGHNT and YYREEE (reference sequence). This CDR3 has 15 residues. This CDR3 reads CASSLGQTNTGELFF. CDR3 sequence (DNA): TGTGCCAGCAGCTTGGGCCAGACGAACACCGGGGAGCTGTTTTTT.

V gene TRBV7-9 combines with J gene TRBJ2-5; weak D call: TRBD1 (6 bases). The CDR3 is 17 amino acids. Germline V gene lookup returns CDR1 SEHNR and CDR2 FQNEAQ (reference sequence). Trimming removed 0 bases from V and 4 bases from J, with 18 bases in between. The CDR3 is CASSLASGREGGETQYF. The DNA of the CDR3 is TGTGCCAGCAGCTTAGCGTCGGGCCGCGAAGGGGGAGAGACCCAGTACTTC.

The chain joins TRBV10-1 to TRBJ1-1, with 10 bases fitting TRBD1. Germline CDR1 reads WNHNN; CDR2 reads SYGVQD (reference sequence). The V and J ends lost 4 bases and 5 bases, in that order; junction bases with no gene match: 4. The CDR3 extends over 14 amino acids. The CDR3 nucleotides are TGCGCCAGCAGTGCGACAGGGGGCCTAACTGAAGCTTTCTTT. Translating it yields CASSATGGLTEAFF.

This chain connects TRBV29-1 to TRBJ2-1, with D possibly being TRBD2 (5 bases). Germline V CDR1 and CDR2: SQVTM, ANQGSEA. This CDR3 spans 14 amino acids. V was shortened by 2 bases and J by 0 bases, with 8 bases between the two germline ends. The CDR3 protein is CSVEYGSSYNEQFF. The DNA of the CDR3 is TGCAGCGTTGAATATGGGAGCTCCTACAATGAGCAGTTCTTC.

The gene calls are TRBV11-2 and TRBJ2-5; D is unresolved. V lost 5 bases and J lost 3, with 10 bases in between. Germline CDR1 SGHAT, CDR2 FQNNGV. This CDR3 has 13 residues. CDR3 DNA sequence: TGTGCCAGCAGCCCGAGTGGTAAAGAGACCCAGTACTTC. Protein sequence: CASSPSGKETQYF.

This clone came up a few times. The rearrangement uses TRBV6-5 and TRBJ1-3, with D possibly matching TRBD1 (5 bases). The germline V gene encodes CDR1 MNHEY and CDR2 SVGAGI. The CDR3 length is 15 residues. V was shortened by 6 bases and J by 1 base, with 13 bases between the two germline ends. The CDR3 bases are TGTGCCAGCAGGATTACAGGCCTTTCTGGAAACACCATATATTTT. Protein: CASRITGLSGNTIYF.

This clone showed up just a few times. The genes are TRBV18 and TRBJ2-3, with 8 bases that match TRBD2. Trimming removed 6 bases from V and 2 bases from J; junction bases left unmatched: 7. The CDR3 contains 15 residues. Germline values: CDR1 KGHSH, CDR2 LQKENI. Here the CDR3 reads CASSSGRGITDTQYF. In DNA, the CDR3 is TGTGCCAGCTCCTCCGGGAGGGGAATCACAGATACGCAGTATTTT.

The chain employs TRBV5-1 and TRBJ1-1; 8 bases map to TRBD1. Unmatched junction bases numbered 7, after V lost 0 bases and J lost 9 bases. The CDR3 spans 14 residues. Looked up from germline, CDR1 is SGHRS and CDR2 is YFSETQ. The CDR3 sequence is CASSLVSPRGQAFF. The CDR3 DNA reads TGCGCCAGCAGCTTGGTATCCCCCAGGGGGCAAGCTTTCTTT.

This sequence joins TRBV9 and TRBJ2-1; 10 bases agree with TRBD2. CDR3 length equals 15 residues. V shed 1 base, J shed 3 bases, and the junction held 1 base outside the gene matches. Germline V gives CDR1 SGDLS, CDR2 YYNGEE. The CDR3 protein is CASSVLAGDYNEQFF. The CDR3 nucleotides are TGTGCCAGCAGCGTACTAGCGGGGGACTACAATGAGCAGTTCTTC.

This clone was counted a few times. This rearrangement joins TRBV19 to TRBJ2-5, with TRBD2 matching over 8 bases. The J call may be incorrect, as the DNA end agrees better with TRBJ2-7. The CDR3 is made up of 15 amino acids. The germline CDR1 and CDR2 sequences are LNHDA and SQIVND (reference sequence). The CDR3 DNA reads TGTGCCAGTAGTACCTTACTAGCGGTCGTTTACGAGCAGTACTTC. Translated, it gives CASSTLLAVVYEQYF.

CDR3 loop: CASRLTMRAPLHF. CDR3 nucleotides: TGTGCCAGTCGACTGACAATGCGGGCACCCCTCCACTTT. V gene TRBV19 combines with J gene TRBJ1-6; D is unresolved. The CDR3 consists of 13 residues. Germline CDR1 and CDR2: LNHDA and SQIVND (reference sequence). V gave up 8 bases and J gave up 11 bases, with 16 bases separating them. Using reference TRBV19 and TRBJ1-6 for the parts outside the CDR3, the full variable domain is DGGITQSPKYLFRKEGQNVTLSCEQNLNHDAMYWYRQDPGQGLRLIYYSQIVNDFQKGDIAEGYSVSREKKESFPLTVTSAQKNPTAFYLCASRLTMRAPLHFGNGTRLTVT.

In this sample, this clone turned up a few times. The J gene is TRBJ2-1, the V gene TRBV6-5, with TRBD2 matching over 8 bases. Germline V gene lookup returns CDR1 MNHEY and CDR2 SVGAGI. CDR3 length: 15 amino acids. V gave up 6 bases and J gave up 6 bases; unmatched junction bases: 10. CDR3: CASSLAGSVSNEQFF. CDR3 coding DNA: TGTGCCAGCAGCTTAGCGGGGTCCGTCTCCAATGAGCAGTTCTTC.

The chain carries TRBV7-8 and TRBJ2-2, with a tentative D call TRBD2 (5 bases). V lost 1 base to trimming and J lost 7 bases, with 10 bases between them. The CDR3 has 14 residues. CDR1 and CDR2 from the germline V gene are SGHVS and FQNEAQ. The CDR3 sequence: CASSLEPGIGELFF. The DNA for the CDR3 is TGTGCCAGCAGCTTAGAGCCGGGAATCGGGGAGCTGTTTTTT.

The genes are TRBV5-4 and TRBJ2-1; no definite D call. Germline CDR1 and CDR2: SGHNT and YYREEE (reference sequence). The V and J ends lost 4 bases and 6 bases respectively, with 11 bases between them. This CDR3 is 13 amino acids long. The CDR3 DNA reads TGTGCCAGCAGCCAAGTCCCAGGCAATGAGCAGTTCTTC. Translation: CASSQVPGNEQFF. The complete variable domain, with remaining parts taken from reference TRBV5-4 and TRBJ2-1, reads ETGVTQSPTHLIKTRGQQVTLRCSSQSGHNTVSWYQQALGQGPQFIFQYYREEENGRGNFPPRFSGLQFPNYSSELNVNALELDDSALYLCASSQVPGNEQFFGPGTRLTVL.

This rearrangement joins TRBV19 to TRBJ1-2, with 7 bases lining up with TRBD1. The CDR3 is 14 amino acids. After removal of 9 bases from V and 0 bases from J, the junction contained 7 bases not matched to a gene. Germline loops: CDR1 LNHDA, CDR2 SQIVND (reference sequence). CDR3 protein: CASSTGRANYGYTF. CDR3 nucleotides: TGTGCCAGCTCGACAGGGAGAGCTAACTATGGCTACACCTTC.

The gene calls are TRBV30 and TRBJ1-6; D remains unclear. The V gene's germline CDR1 is GTSNPN and CDR2 SVGIG (reference sequence). Trimming shortened V by 1 base and J by 7 bases, and 8 bases separated the two germline ends. The CDR3 runs to 13 residues. DNA of the CDR3: TGTGCCTGGAGTGATGCGTCAAATTCACCCCTCCACTTT. Protein sequence: CAWSDASNSPLHF.

This chain links TRBV27 with TRBJ2-1; D is unresolved. V lost 6 bases to trimming and J lost 7 bases, with 16 bases between them. The CDR3 runs 14 residues. Germline CDR1 reads MNHEY; CDR2 reads SMNVEV (reference sequence). This chain's CDR3 is CASSLGYSSNEQFF. As DNA, the CDR3 is TGTGCCAGCAGCCTTGGTTATAGCAGTAATGAGCAGTTCTTC.

This clone was found once. The chain combines TRBV6-1 with TRBJ1-2; 8 bases are a match to TRBD1. Trimming cost V 4 bases and J 3 bases; bases outside gene matches: 1. Looked up from germline, CDR1 is MNHNS and CDR2 is SASEGT. The CDR3 contains 13 residues. CDR3 nucleotide sequence: TGTGCCAGCAGTGGACAGGGGCACTATGGCTACACCTTC. Translated, it gives CASSGQGHYGYTF.

V is TRBV7-8 and J is TRBJ1-3; D is perhaps TRBD1 (6 bases). The CDR3 consists of 19 residues. V gave up 3 bases and J gave up 1 base, with 22 bases separating them. The V gene's germline CDR1 is SGHVS and CDR2 FQNEAQ. The CDR3 DNA is TGTGCCAGCAGCTTGGGGGCAGGGCCTTCTGCTGGGTCTGGAAACACCATATATTTT. This gives the protein CASSLGAGPSAGSGNTIYF.

The chain is built from TRBV5-1 and TRBJ2-5, with D maybe TRBD1 (6 bases). The CDR3 loop spans 15 amino acids. Germline CDR1 and CDR2: SGHRS and YFSETQ. With 0 bases removed from V and 4 bases from J, the gap between germline ends came to 13 bases. The CDR3, as DNA: TGCGCCAGCAGCTTGGCCGGGCAGGGGAGAGAGACCCAGTACTTC. It yields the protein CASSLAGQGRETQYF.

The chain recombines TRBV28 with TRBJ1-4; weak D call: TRBD1 (5 bases). The V end lost 3 bases, the J end lost 1 base, and 18 bases lay between the germline ends. Germline V gene lookup returns CDR1 MDHEN and CDR2 SYDVKM. This CDR3 has 18 residues. CDR3 amino acids: CASSFGGLGGVTNEKLFF. In nucleotides, the CDR3 is TGTGCCAGCAGTTTTGGCGGTTTGGGAGGGGTAACTAATGAAAAACTGTTTTTT.